This TCR beta chain was sequenced in a study of spatial heterogeneity in lung cancer. Study-wide background: Consistent detection of more beta-chain than alpha-chain sequences was observed.

TCRdb re-analysed the 5' RACE reads in MiXCR, keeping a single row per CDR3 protein. The table lists under 150,000 distinct CDR3 sequences, 10% to 15% of them singletons, with about 15% in the top ten. The V gene lost 1 base and the J gene lost 6 bases, with 7 bases spanning the gap. The CDR3 covers 13 residues. CDR1 is SEHNR, CDR2 FQNEAQ, per germline (reference sequence). The time point was: blood at routine non-recurrence follow-up after resection. Sequencing covered unsorted whole RNA taken from tumor, nontumor lung or frozen PBMC. The input for sequencing was PBMCs, taken at follow-up. The chain recombines TRBV7-9 with TRBJ2-4; D is undetermined. The receptor was derived from a male donor with early-stage non-small cell lung cancer. CDR3 DNA sequence: TGTGCCAGCAGCTTAGGAAGTGGAAACATTCAGTACTTC. Translating gives CASSLGSGNIQYF. The variable domain in full, completed from reference TRBV7-9 and TRBJ2-4, reads DTGVSQNPRHKITKRGQNVTFRCDPISEHNRLYWYRQTLGQGPEFLTYFQNEAQLEKSRLLSDRFSAERPKGSFSTLEIQRTEQGDSAMYLCASSLGSGNIQYFGAGTRLSVL.